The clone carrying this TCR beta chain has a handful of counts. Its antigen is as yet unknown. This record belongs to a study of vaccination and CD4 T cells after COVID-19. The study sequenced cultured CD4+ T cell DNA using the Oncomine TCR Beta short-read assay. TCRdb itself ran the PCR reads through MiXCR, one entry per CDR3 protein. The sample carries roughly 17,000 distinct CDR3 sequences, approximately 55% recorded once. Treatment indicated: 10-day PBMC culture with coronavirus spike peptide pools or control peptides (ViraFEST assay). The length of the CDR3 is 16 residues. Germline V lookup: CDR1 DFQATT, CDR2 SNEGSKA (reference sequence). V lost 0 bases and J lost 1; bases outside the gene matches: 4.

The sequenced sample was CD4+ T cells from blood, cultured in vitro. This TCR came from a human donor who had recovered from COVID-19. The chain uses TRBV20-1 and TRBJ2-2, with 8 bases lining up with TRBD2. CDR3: CSAREAAGGNTGELFF. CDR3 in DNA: TGCAGTGCTAGAGAGGCGGCGGGAGGGAACACCGGGGAGCTGTTTTTT.